This T cell receptor beta chain comes out of a study of T cell responses to AZD1222 COVID-19 vaccine. V was pared by 1 base and J by 5 bases, with 8 bases between. The CDR3 has 13 residues. Germline CDR1 is SNHLY and CDR2 is FYNNEI. Points from the study as a whole: Only 5 or 6 individuals given AZD1222 were seropositive at baseline. The donors showed a predominance of white British ancestry and of females, with possible underestimation of clonal diversity.

Here immunoSEQ multiplex PCR was the method, and the copy in TCRdb shows in-frame clones only, minus some. This table holds more than 150,000 clones, 92% found once. A single count supports this clone. Its specificity is not known. The chain has TRBV2 and TRBJ2-5; tentative D call: TRBD2 (6 bases). Sequencing was performed on peripheral blood, taken on day 0 of AZD1222 vaccination. The TCR sequence derives from an adult in good health. The CDR3 coding sequence is TGTGCCAGCAGTGAAGGGACTATCGAGACCCAGTACTTC. Translating it yields CASSEGTIETQYF.